The 22 T cell receptor beta chains in this list originate from one sample, sequenced in a study of T cells in tumors and immune-related adverse events. The data were produced by immunoSEQ multiplex PCR, yet TCRdb's version contains in-frame clones alone and is incomplete. This sample carries about 11,000 clones, just under 95% of them seen once, and the ten largest clones take roughly 1.5%. Source: lymph node tissue, taken from a patient treated with anti-PD-1 therapy. Receptors were obtained from a female donor with metastatic renal cell carcinoma.

This CDR3 reads CASRPLAVPYEQYF. The CDR3 bases are TGTGCCAGCAGGCCGCTAGCGGTGCCCTACGAGCAGTACTTC. V usage is TRBV7-9 and J usage is TRBJ2-7, with TRBD2 identical over 7 bases. V trimming: 6 bases; J trimming: 2 bases; junction bases outside the gene matches: 7. From germline, CDR1 is SEHNR and CDR2 FQNEAQ (reference sequence). This CDR3 has 14 amino acids.

The chain has TRBV4-3 and TRBJ2-3; the D is unclear. There are 16 residues in the CDR3. The germline V and J ends were trimmed by 0 bases and 0 bases, with 10 bases remaining between them. The germline V gene encodes CDR1 LGHNA and CDR2 YSLEER. Written as DNA, the CDR3 is TGCGCCAGCAGCCAAGATTGGCTCGGCAGCACAGATACGCAGTATTTT. Encoded protein: CASSQDWLGSTDTQYF.

The chain couples TRBV4-2 to TRBJ2-4; D uncertain. The CDR3 loop spans 17 amino acids. Germline loops: CDR1 LGHNA, CDR2 YNFKEQ. V shed 3 bases and J shed 3 bases, with 18 bases lying between them. The CDR3 loop is CASSQSWAETGKNIQYF. The CDR3 DNA is TGTGCCAGCAGCCAGTCCTGGGCGGAGACGGGCAAAAACATTCAGTACTTC.

This clone was seen only once. The CDR3: CASSIRTGLNTGELFF. The CDR3 nucleotides read TGCGCCAGCAGCATCCGGACAGGGCTTAACACCGGGGAGCTGTTTTTT. The chain couples TRBV5-1 to TRBJ2-2; TRBD1 aligns across 8 bases. V trimming: 4 bases; J trimming: 2 bases; junction bases outside the gene matches: 7. Germline V gene sequence: CDR1 SGHRS, CDR2 YFSETQ. This CDR3 has 16 amino acids.

This chain joins TRBV6-4 and TRBJ2-5, with D unresolved. V shed 3 bases and J shed 5 bases, with 16 bases lying between them. This CDR3 is 15 amino acids long. CDR1 and CDR2 (germline): MRHNA, SNTAGT. CDR3 in DNA: TGTGCCAGCAGTGAACGGAATGGTCCCCGGGAGACCCAGTACTTC. This sequence encodes CASSERNGPRETQYF.

This rearrangement joins TRBV11-3 to TRBJ2-5; 7 positions match TRBD1. V gave up 6 bases and J gave up 0 bases; unmatched junction bases: 10. CDR3 size: 16 residues. Germline V lookup: CDR1 SGHNT, CDR2 YENEEA. The CDR3 is CASSRGGGLYQETQYF. CDR3 bases: TGTGCCAGCAGTCGAGGGGGCGGGCTATACCAAGAGACCCAGTACTTC.

The chain employs TRBV19 and TRBJ1-2, with 12 positions matching TRBD1. V was pared by 8 bases and J by 6 bases, with 16 bases of the junction left unmatched. Germline V gene lookup returns CDR1 LNHDA and CDR2 SQIVND (reference sequence). The CDR3 loop spans 17 amino acids. The CDR3 loop is CASSIGDRGPYSNGYTF. DNA for the CDR3: TGTGCCAGTTCAATAGGGGACAGGGGGCCTTATTCGAATGGCTACACCTTC.

This clone was seen once. This chain links TRBV5-1 with TRBJ2-1; TRBD2 agrees at 12 bases. CDR3 length: 17 amino acids. With V trimmed by 4 bases and J by 7 bases, 12 bases remained unmatched. The germline V gene has CDR1 SGHRS and CDR2 YFSETQ. The CDR3: CASSLGTSGQRRNEQFF. The CDR3 coding sequence is TGCGCCAGCAGCCTAGGGACTAGCGGGCAGAGGAGAAATGAGCAGTTCTTC.

The chain uses TRBV5-1 and TRBJ1-4; 7 bases match TRBD1. This CDR3 spans 15 amino acids. CDR1 is SGHRS, CDR2 YFSETQ, per germline. With V trimmed by 1 base and J by 7 bases, 7 bases remained unmatched. CDR3 DNA: TGCGCCAGCAGCTTGTTCCCAGGGGGAGGTGAAAAACTGTTTTTT. This translates into CASSLFPGGGEKLFF.

The rearrangement links TRBV7-2 to TRBJ1-1, with 7 bases that match TRBD1. CDR1 SGHTA and CDR2 FQGNSA come from the germline V gene. The ends lost 5 bases at V and 0 bases at J; junction bases unmatched: 0. The length of the CDR3 is 13 residues. This chain's CDR3 is CASSQGVNTEAFF. The CDR3 DNA reads TGTGCCAGCAGCCAGGGGGTGAACACTGAAGCTTTCTTT.

This clone was detected a few times. J is TRBJ1-5 and V is TRBV19, with a possible D match to TRBD1 (5 bases). Between the trimmed V and J ends, which lost 2 bases and 3 bases, there was a span of 11 bases. Germline V CDR1 and CDR2: LNHDA, SQIVND (reference sequence). This CDR3 contains 15 residues. CDR3 residues: CASSILAGLNQPQHF. Written as DNA, the CDR3 is TGTGCCAGTAGTATATTAGCAGGGCTCAATCAGCCCCAGCATTTT.

The rearrangement links TRBV5-6 to TRBJ1-1; 8 nucleotides align to TRBD1. V lost 3 bases, J lost 4 bases, and 5 bases stayed unmatched. The germline V gene encodes CDR1 SGHDT and CDR2 YYEEEE. The CDR3 has 14 residues. In nucleotides, the CDR3 is TGTGCCAGCAGCTCTGGACAGGGAGGCACTGAAGCTTTCTTT. Its translation is CASSSGQGGTEAFF.

This rearrangement joins TRBV9 to TRBJ1-1; D remains unclear. Trimming left V 0 bases short and J 14 bases short, with 17 bases between. The CDR3 extends over 13 amino acids. CDR1 and CDR2 (germline): SGDLS, YYNGEE. CDR3 nucleotide sequence: TGTGCCAGCAGCGTAGATGTATCCAGAAAGTTATTCTTT. Translation gives CASSVDVSRKLFF.

The J gene is TRBJ2-7, the V gene TRBV7-2; TRBD2 aligns across 7 bases. Germline V CDR1 and CDR2: SGHTA, FQGNSA. The V and J ends lost 3 bases and 7 bases, in that order; junction bases with no gene match: 9. There are 14 residues in the CDR3. The CDR3 nucleotides read TGTGCCAGCAGCTTCAGCGGGGTCCCTAATGAGCAGTACTTC. Protein: CASSFSGVPNEQYF.

The CDR3 spells CASSPGTGLYEQYF. CDR3 nucleotide sequence: TGTGCCAGCAGCCCCGGGACAGGGTTATACGAGCAGTACTTC. This chain joins TRBV7-2 and TRBJ2-7; 9 bases are shared with TRBD1. The CDR3 is made up of 14 amino acids. J lost 4 bases, V lost 5 bases, and 6 bases had no gene match. The germline gives CDR1 SGHTA, CDR2 FQGNSA.

This chain connects TRBV6-5 to TRBJ1-1; D is uncertain. Looked up from germline, CDR1 is MNHEY and CDR2 is SVGAGI. The ends were cut back, 0 bases at V and 11 bases at J, with 16 bases in the middle. CDR3 length: 14 residues. CDR3 sequence reads: CASSYSRDSGSAFF. For the CDR3, the DNA is TGTGCCAGCAGTTACTCGAGGGATTCCGGATCCGCTTTCTTT.

The J gene is TRBJ2-5, the V gene TRBV18; D gene uncertain. The length of the CDR3 is 13 residues. Trimming cost V 3 bases and J 2 bases, with 7 bases left between them. The V gene's germline CDR1 is KGHSH and CDR2 LQKENI. This CDR3 is CASSPLFQETQYF. In DNA form, the CDR3 reads TGTGCCAGCTCACCCTTGTTTCAAGAGACCCAGTACTTC.

This sequence joins TRBV29-1 and TRBJ1-1; 11 positions match TRBD1. The CDR3 covers 13 residues. After removal of 6 bases from V and 1 base from J, the junction contained 1 base not matched to a gene. Germline V gives CDR1 SQVTM, CDR2 ANQGSEA. The CDR3 sequence is CSVGQGANTEAFF. DNA of the CDR3: TGCAGCGTCGGACAGGGGGCGAACACTGAAGCTTTCTTT.

V and J are TRBV7-6 and TRBJ2-1; 7 nucleotides line up with TRBD1. Trimming removed 2 bases from V and 10 bases from J; junction bases left unmatched: 2. The CDR3 totals 12 residues. Germline CDR1 is SGHVS and CDR2 is FNYEAQ. The CDR3 protein is CASSLPQGEQFF. CDR3 in DNA: TGTGCCAGCAGCTTACCACAGGGGGAGCAGTTCTTC.

The J gene is TRBJ1-3, the V gene TRBV4-1; D gene uncertain. CDR1 and CDR2 (germline): MGHRA, YSYEKL. The CDR3 contains 15 residues. The V end lost 1 base, the J end lost 0 bases, and 7 bases lay between the germline ends. CDR3 DNA sequence: TGCGCCAGCAGCCAAGTCCATAGCTCTGGAAACACCATATATTTT. As protein: CASSQVHSSGNTIYF.

The chain is built from TRBV18 and TRBJ2-5; D possibly uses TRBD1 or TRBD2 (5 bases each). The V gene lost 2 bases and the J gene lost 2 bases, with 12 bases spanning the gap. Germline CDR1 and CDR2: KGHSH and LQKENI. This CDR3 has 15 amino acids. In DNA, the CDR3 is TGTGCCAGCTCACCAAGGGTGGGGGAGCAAGAGACCCAGTACTTC. It specifies CASSPRVGEQETQYF. The full variable domain, with the rest looked up from reference TRBV18 and TRBJ2-5, is NAGVMQNPRHLVRRRGQEARLRCSPMKGHSHVYWYRQLPEEGLKFMVYLQKENIIDESGMPKERFSAEFPKEGPSILRIQQVVRGDSAAYFCASSPRVGEQETQYFGPGTRLLVL.

As to this clone: The junction departs from the called germline gene at one end, perhaps through a read error. This sample also contains other DNA sequences that code for the same CDR3. The V call is TRBV7-9, the J call TRBJ2-6, with a weak D call TRBD1 (6 bases). The germline V gene encodes CDR1 SEHNR and CDR2 FQNEAQ (reference sequence). CDR3 length equals 15 residues. The CDR3 loop reads CASSLDRFGANVLTF. The CDR3 DNA reads as TGTGCCAGCAGCCTCGACAGGTTTGGGGCCAATGTCCTGACTTTC.